The 6 T cell receptor beta chains presented below share a single source sample, sequenced in a study of shared T cell receptors in the human thymus. Repertoires were generated with immunoSEQ multiplex PCR, while TCRdb's copy carries only in-frame clones and drops some. The table has 700,000 to 750,000 clones, 80% to 90% seen once. These data are also associated with another study on human thymus T cells.

Sequenced material: thymocytes. The source of these receptors is a girl less than two years old with a congenital heart defect.

The chain has TRBV25-1 and TRBJ1-2; 7 bases match TRBD1. The germline CDR1 and CDR2 sequences are MGHDK and SYGVNS. The CDR3 has 13 residues. Unmatched junction bases numbered 4, after V lost 6 bases and J lost 3 bases. CDR3 sequence reads: CASSLGGDYGYTF. The CDR3 nucleotides read TGTGCCAGCAGCCTAGGGGGCGACTATGGCTACACCTTC.

The rearrangement uses TRBV4-1 and TRBJ2-2, with TRBD1 as a possible D gene (6 bases). With 0 bases removed from V and 3 bases from J, the gap between germline ends came to 17 bases. Germline lookup yields CDR1 MGHRA and CDR2 YSYEKL. CDR3 length: 18 residues. CDR3 nucleotide sequence: TGCGCCAGCAGCCAAGAAACGGTAGGCAGGGGCTACACCGGGGAGCTGTTTTTT. This gives the protein CASSQETVGRGYTGELFF.

The chain recombines TRBV10-1 with TRBJ2-3; 10 bases are shared with TRBD1. V lost 4 bases to trimming and J lost 6 bases; unmatched junction nucleotides: 7. Per germline, CDR1 WNHNN and CDR2 SYGVQD (reference sequence). The CDR3 is 15 amino acids. DNA of the CDR3: TGCGCCAGCAGTGGGGGACAGGGGTCGGGGGATACGCAGTATTTT. This codes for CASSGGQGSGDTQYF.

The chain is built from TRBV7-2 and TRBJ2-7, with D tentatively TRBD1 (6 bases). V was shortened by 6 bases and J by 4 bases, with 22 bases between the two germline ends. Germline assignment: CDR1 SGHTA and CDR2 FQGNSA. CDR3 size: 16 residues. The CDR3 reads CASSSNRETSVYEQYF. The CDR3 nucleotides are TGTGCCAGCAGTTCGAACAGGGAAACGAGTGTGTACGAGCAGTACTTC.

The V and J genes are TRBV2 and TRBJ1-6; D unresolved. This CDR3 is built from 15 residues. Germline CDR1 SNHLY, CDR2 FYNNEI. The ends were cut back, 4 bases at V and 0 bases at J, with 7 bases in the middle. The CDR3 protein is CASSVGDSYNSPLHF. The CDR3 coding sequence is TGTGCCAGCAGTGTCGGGGACTCCTATAATTCACCCCTCCACTTT. The whole variable domain, remainder taken from reference TRBV2 and TRBJ1-6, is EPEVTQTPSHQVTQMGQEVILRCVPISNHLYFYWYRQILGQKVEFLVSFYNNEISEKSEIFDDQFSVERPDGSNFTLKIRSTKLEDSAMYFCASSVGDSYNSPLHFGNGTRLTVT.

The chain recombines TRBV7-8 with TRBJ1-2; no reliable D call. V lost 5 bases to trimming and J lost 8 bases, with 12 bases between them. In germline, CDR1 is SGHVS, CDR2 FQNEAQ. The length of the CDR3 is 12 residues. The chain's CDR3 is CASSPIWRGYTF. The CDR3 nucleotides are TGTGCCAGCAGCCCAATATGGAGAGGCTACACCTTC.